What follows describes a single T cell receptor (beta chain). Produced via immunoSEQ multiplex PCR; TCRdb's table is partial and in-frame only. The data contain 50,000 to 80,000 clones, over 75% of them singletons. The CDR3 runs to 14 residues. Germline CDR1 SGHTA, CDR2 FQGNSA. Between the trimmed V and J ends, which lost 5 bases and 1 base, there was a span of 11 bases. The data derive from a study of technical replicates of blood from four donors. V and J are TRBV7-2 and TRBJ1-2; D is uncertain. The origin of this receptor is a human donor in good health. Some clones in this sample may be carry-over from other donors' samples. Sequencing was done on a sample of PBMCs. The CDR3 DNA sequence: TGTGCCAGCAGCGTTGACGGGAATAACTATGGCTACACCTTC. Protein: CASSVDGNNYGYTF.